Below are 2 T cell receptor beta chains sequenced from a single sample in a study of identical twins. TCRdb ran MiXCR on the 5' RACE reads and lists one entry per CDR3 protein. The sample contains around 1.7 million distinct CDR3 sequences, about 30% of which appear only once. The sequenced sample consisted of cord blood. The source is a newborn girl in good health.

The sample holds a few counts of this clonotype. CDR3 residues: CASSPRRLRENATNTEAFF. DNA of the CDR3: TGCGCCAGCAGCCCCCGTAGGTTGAGGGAGAATGCTACGAACACTGAAGCTTTCTTT. The chain combines TRBV5-1 with TRBJ1-1; D is unresolved. The V gene lost 4 bases and the J gene lost 1 base, with 26 bases spanning the gap. This CDR3 is 19 amino acids long. Looked up from germline, CDR1 is SGHRS and CDR2 is YFSETQ.

V and J are TRBV20-1 and TRBJ2-1, with TRBD2 as a possible D gene (5 bases). Germline V gene lookup returns CDR1 DFQATT and CDR2 SNEGSKA (reference sequence). The CDR3 sequence is 15 residues long. The V gene lost 5 bases and the J gene lost 0 bases, with 14 bases spanning the gap. CDR3 in amino acids: CSAPSVSVSYNEQFF. In DNA, the CDR3 is TGCAGTGCTCCTTCGGTTAGCGTCTCCTACAATGAGCAGTTCTTC.